This T cell receptor beta chain emerged from a study of OX40 agonist ivuxolimab in advanced cancers. Broader study findings: Among T cells, CD8+ cells averaged more expanded clones than CD4+ cells.

A remark on this clone: Its specificity is unknown.

Germline CDR1 SGHNT, CDR2 YENEEA. The CDR3 runs 17 residues. V was clipped by 4 bases and J by 4 bases; unmatched bases: 10. The repertoire was sequenced with immunoSEQ multiplex PCR; TCRdb's copy has only in-frame clones and lacks some. The sample records about 77,000 clones, about nine tenths being singletons. This chain links TRBV11-3 with TRBJ2-7; 13 nucleotides line up with TRBD2. The origin of this receptor is an adult with an advanced solid tumor such as melanoma, head and neck, liver or kidney cancer. Specimen: CD4+ or CD8+ T cells sorted from blood, collected in a trial of the OX40 agonist ivuxolimab. DNA for the CDR3: TGTGCCAGCAGCTCTAGCCGGACTAGCGGGAGTAGGTACGAGCAGTACTTC. It is translated as CASSSSRTSGSRYEQYF.